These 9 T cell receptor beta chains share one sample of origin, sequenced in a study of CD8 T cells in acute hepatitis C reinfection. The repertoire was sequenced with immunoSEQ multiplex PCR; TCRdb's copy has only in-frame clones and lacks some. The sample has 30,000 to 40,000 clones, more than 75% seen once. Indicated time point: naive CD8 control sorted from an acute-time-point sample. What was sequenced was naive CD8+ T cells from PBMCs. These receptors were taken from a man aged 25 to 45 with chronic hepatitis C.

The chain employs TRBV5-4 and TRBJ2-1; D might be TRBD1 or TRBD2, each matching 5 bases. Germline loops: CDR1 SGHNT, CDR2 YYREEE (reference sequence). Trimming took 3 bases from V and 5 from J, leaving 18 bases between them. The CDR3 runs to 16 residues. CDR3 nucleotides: TGTGCCAGCAGCTCATCGGGGACCGTCCAAAACAATGAGCAGTTCTTC. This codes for CASSSSGTVQNNEQFF.

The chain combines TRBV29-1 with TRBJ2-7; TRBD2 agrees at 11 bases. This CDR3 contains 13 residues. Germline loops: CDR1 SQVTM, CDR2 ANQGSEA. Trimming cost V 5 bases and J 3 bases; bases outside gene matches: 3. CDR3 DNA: TGCAGCGTTCCCGGGACTAGCGGCTACGAGCAGTACTTC. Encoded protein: CSVPGTSGYEQYF.

CDR3 loop: CASSHTTFGGEEEETQYF. DNA of the CDR3: TGTGCCAGCAGTCATACGACTTTCGGGGGGGAGGAAGAAGAGACCCAGTACTTC. This chain connects TRBV7-8 to TRBJ2-5; TRBD2 matches at 8 bases. Trimming at V came to 6 bases and at J to 3 bases, leaving 18 bases not matched to a gene. In germline, CDR1 is SGHVS, CDR2 FQNEAQ. The CDR3 runs 18 residues.

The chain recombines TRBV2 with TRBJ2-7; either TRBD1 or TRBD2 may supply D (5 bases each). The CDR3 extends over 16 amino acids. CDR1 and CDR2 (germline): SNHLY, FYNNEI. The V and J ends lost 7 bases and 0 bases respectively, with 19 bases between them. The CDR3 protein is CASNGGIGTVSYEQYF. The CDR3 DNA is TGTGCCAGCAATGGGGGAATAGGGACGGTCTCCTACGAGCAGTACTTC.

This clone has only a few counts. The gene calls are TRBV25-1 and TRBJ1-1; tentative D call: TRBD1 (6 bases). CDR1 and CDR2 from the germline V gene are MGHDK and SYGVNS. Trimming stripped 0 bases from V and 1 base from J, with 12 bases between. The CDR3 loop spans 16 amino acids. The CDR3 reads CASSEYAGTPNTEAFF. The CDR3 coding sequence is TGTGCCAGCAGTGAATATGCCGGGACACCGAACACTGAAGCTTTCTTT.

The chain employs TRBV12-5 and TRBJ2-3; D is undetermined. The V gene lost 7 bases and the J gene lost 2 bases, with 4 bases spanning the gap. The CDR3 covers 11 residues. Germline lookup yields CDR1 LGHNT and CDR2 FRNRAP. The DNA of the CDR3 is TGTGCTAGTGCTCACACAGATACGCAGTATTTT. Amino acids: CASAHTDTQYF.

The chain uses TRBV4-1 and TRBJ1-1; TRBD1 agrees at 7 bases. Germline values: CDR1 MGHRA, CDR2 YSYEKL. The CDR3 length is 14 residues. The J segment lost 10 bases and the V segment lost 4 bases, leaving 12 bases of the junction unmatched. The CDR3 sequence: CASSPPGGGRVAFF. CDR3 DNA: TGCGCCAGCAGCCCGCCGGGAGGGGGCAGGGTAGCTTTCTTT.

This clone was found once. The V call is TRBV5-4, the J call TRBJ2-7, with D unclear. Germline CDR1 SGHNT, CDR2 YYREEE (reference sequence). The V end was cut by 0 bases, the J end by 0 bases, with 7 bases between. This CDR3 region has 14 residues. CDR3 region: CASSLVGSSYEQYF. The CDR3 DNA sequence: TGTGCCAGCAGCTTGGTGGGCAGCTCCTACGAGCAGTACTTC.

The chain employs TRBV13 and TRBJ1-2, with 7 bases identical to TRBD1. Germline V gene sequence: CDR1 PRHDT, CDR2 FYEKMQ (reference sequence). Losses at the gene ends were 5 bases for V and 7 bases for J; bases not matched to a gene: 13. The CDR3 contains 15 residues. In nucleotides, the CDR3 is TGTGCCAGCAGCCCCTGGGACAGAAGCGCTTTTGGCTACACCTTC. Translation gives CASSPWDRSAFGYTF.